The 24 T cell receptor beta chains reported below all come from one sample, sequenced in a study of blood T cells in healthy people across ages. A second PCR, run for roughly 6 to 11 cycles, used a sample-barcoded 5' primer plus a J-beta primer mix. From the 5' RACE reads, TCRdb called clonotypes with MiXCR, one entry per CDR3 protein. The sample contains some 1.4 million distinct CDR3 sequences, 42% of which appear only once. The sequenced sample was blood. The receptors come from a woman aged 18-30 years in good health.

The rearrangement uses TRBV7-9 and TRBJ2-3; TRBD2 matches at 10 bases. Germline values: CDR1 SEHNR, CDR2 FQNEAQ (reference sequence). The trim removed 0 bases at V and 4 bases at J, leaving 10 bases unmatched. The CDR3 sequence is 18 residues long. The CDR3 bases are TGTGCCAGCAGCTTAGCGGTTTTGGTAGCGGGAGGATCAGATACGCAGTATTTT. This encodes CASSLAVLVAGGSDTQYF.

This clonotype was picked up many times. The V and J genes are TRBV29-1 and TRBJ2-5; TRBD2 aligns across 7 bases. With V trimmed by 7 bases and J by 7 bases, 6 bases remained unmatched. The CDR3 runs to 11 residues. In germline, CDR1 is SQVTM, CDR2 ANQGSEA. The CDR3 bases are TGCAGCGGACGGGGGGTCGGGACCCAGTACTTC. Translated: CSGRGVGTQYF. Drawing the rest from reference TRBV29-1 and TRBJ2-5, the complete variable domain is SAVISQKPSRDICQRGTSLTIQCQVDSQVTMMFWYRQQPGQSLTLIATANQGSEATYESGFVIDKFPISRPNLTFSTLTVSNMSPEDSSIYLCSGRGVGTQYFGPGTRLLVL.

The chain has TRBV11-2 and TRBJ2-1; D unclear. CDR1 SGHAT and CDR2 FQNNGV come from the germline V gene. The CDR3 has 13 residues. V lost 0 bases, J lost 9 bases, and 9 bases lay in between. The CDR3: CASSLDRGPEQFF. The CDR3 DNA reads TGTGCCAGCAGCTTAGATCGCGGCCCTGAGCAGTTCTTC.

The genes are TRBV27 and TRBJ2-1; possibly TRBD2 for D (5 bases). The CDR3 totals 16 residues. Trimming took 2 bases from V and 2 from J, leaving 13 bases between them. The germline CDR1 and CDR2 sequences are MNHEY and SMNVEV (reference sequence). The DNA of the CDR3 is TGTGCCAGCAGTTTAAGGGAGCGGATACCCTACAATGAGCAGTTCTTC. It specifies CASSLRERIPYNEQFF.

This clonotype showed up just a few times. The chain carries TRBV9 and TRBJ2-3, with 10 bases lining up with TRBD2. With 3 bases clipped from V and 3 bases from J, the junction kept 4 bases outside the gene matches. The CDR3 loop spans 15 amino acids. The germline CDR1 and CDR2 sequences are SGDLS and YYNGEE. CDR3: CASSAIAGGTDTQYF. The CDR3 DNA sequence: TGTGCCAGCAGCGCCATAGCGGGAGGAACAGATACGCAGTATTTT.

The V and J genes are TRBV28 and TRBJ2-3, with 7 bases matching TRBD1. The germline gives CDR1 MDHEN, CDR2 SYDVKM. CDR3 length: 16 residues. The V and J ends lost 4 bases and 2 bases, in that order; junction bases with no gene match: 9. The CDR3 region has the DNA TGTGCCAGCAGTTACCGACAGGGAAGGTCCACAGATACGCAGTATTTT. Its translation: CASSYRQGRSTDTQYF.

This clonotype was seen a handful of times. CDR3 loop: CASSKDRGYEQYF. In nucleotides, the CDR3 is TGTGCCAGCAGTAAGGACAGGGGGTACGAGCAGTACTTC. The V and J genes are TRBV6-1 and TRBJ2-5, with TRBD1 matching 10 bases. The end of the DNA aligns better with TRBJ2-7, so the J call may be wrong. The germline CDR1 and CDR2 sequences are MNHNS and SASEGT. The CDR3 runs 13 residues.

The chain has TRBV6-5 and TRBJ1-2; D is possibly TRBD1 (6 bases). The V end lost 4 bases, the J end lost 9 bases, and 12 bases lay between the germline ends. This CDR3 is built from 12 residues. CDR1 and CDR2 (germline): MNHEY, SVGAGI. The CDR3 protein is CASSSNRVSYTF. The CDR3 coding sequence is TGTGCCAGCAGTTCTAACAGGGTCAGCTACACCTTC.

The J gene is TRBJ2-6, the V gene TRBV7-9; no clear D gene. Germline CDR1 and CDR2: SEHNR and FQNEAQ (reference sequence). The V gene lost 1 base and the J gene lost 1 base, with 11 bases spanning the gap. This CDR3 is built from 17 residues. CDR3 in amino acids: CASSLGLGASGANVLTF. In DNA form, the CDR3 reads TGTGCCAGCAGCTTAGGTCTGGGTGCGTCTGGGGCCAACGTCCTGACTTTC.

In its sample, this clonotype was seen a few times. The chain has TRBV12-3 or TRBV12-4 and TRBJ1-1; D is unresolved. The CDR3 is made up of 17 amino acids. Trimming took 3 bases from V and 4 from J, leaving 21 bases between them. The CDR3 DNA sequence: TGTGCCAGCAGTTTGGTTTTCTCGGCAGGTTTAGGCACTGAAGCTTTCTTT. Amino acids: CASSLVFSAGLGTEAFF.

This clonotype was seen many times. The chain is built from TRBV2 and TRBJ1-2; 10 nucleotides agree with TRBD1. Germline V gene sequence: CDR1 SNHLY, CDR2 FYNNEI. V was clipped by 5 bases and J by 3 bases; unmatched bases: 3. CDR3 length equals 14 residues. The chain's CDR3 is CASSRDRGDYGYTF. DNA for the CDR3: TGTGCCAGCAGTCGGGACAGGGGTGACTATGGCTACACCTTC.

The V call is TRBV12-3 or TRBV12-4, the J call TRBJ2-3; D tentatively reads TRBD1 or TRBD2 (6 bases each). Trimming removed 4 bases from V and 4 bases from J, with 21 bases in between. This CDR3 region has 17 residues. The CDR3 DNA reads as TGTGCCAGCAGTTCCTTAAGGTCCCCGAGGGGGGCAGATACGCAGTATTTT. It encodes CASSSLRSPRGADTQYF.

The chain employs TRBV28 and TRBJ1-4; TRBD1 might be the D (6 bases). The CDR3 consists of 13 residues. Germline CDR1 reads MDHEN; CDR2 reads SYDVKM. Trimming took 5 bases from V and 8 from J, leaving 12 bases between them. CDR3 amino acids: CASSVSGVEKLFF. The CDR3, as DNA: TGTGCCAGCAGTGTATCAGGGGTCGAAAAACTGTTTTTT.

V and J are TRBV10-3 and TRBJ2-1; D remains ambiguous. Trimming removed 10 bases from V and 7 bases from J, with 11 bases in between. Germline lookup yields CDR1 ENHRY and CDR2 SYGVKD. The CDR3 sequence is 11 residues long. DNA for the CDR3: TGTGCCACCGCTTTAGGGAATGAGCAGTTCTTC. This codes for CATALGNEQFF.

CDR3 loop: CASTPTANDYSRFYGYTF. In DNA form, the CDR3 reads TGTGCCAGCACCCCGACAGCTAACGACTATTCGCGGTTCTATGGCTACACCTTC. The rearrangement links TRBV12-3 or TRBV12-4 to TRBJ1-2; tentatively, D is TRBD1 (5 bases). V was pared by 7 bases and J by 4 bases, with 28 bases between. This CDR3 has 18 residues.

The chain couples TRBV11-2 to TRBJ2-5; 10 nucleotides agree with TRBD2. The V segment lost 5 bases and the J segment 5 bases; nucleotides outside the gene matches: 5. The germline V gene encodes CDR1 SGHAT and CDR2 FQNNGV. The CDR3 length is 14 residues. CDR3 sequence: CASSLAGDWETQYF. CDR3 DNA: TGTGCCAGCAGCCTAGCGGGGGACTGGGAGACCCAGTACTTC.

The CDR3 sequence: CASSENLPTDTQYF. CDR3 sequence (DNA): TGCGCCAGCAGTGAGAACTTACCCACAGATACGCAGTATTTT. V and J are TRBV10-1 and TRBJ2-3; no clear D gene. The CDR3 sequence is 14 residues long. Trimming removed 2 bases at V and 2 bases at J, with 8 bases between. Germline CDR1 and CDR2: WNHNN and SYGVQD (reference sequence).

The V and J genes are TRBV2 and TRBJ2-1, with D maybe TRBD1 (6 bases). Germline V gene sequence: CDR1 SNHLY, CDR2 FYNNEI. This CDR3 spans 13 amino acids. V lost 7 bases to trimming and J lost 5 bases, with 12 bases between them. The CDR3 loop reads CASNQGNDNEQFF. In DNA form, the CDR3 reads TGTGCCAGCAATCAGGGGAACGACAATGAGCAGTTCTTC.

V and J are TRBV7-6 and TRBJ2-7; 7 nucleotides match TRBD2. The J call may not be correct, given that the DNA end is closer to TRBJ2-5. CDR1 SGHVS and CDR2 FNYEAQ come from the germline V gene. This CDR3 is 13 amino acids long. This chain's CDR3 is CASSSTSVETQYF. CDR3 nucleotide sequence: TGTGCCAGCAGCTCCACTAGCGTAGAGACCCAGTACTTC.

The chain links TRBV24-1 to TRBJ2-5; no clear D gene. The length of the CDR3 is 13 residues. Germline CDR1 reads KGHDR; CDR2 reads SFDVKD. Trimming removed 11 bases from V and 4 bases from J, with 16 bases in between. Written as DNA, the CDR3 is TGTGCCATCTCCGATTCAAACTTAGAGACCCAGTACTTC. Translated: CAISDSNLETQYF.

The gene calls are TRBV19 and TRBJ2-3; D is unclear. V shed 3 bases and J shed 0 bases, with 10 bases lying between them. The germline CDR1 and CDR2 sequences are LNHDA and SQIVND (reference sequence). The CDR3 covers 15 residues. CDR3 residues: CASSIGSTSTDTQYF. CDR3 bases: TGTGCCAGTAGTATTGGCTCTACTAGCACAGATACGCAGTATTTT.

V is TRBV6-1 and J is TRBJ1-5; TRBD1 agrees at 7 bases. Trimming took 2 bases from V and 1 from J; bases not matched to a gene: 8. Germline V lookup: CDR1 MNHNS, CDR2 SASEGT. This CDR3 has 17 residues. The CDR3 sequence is CASSEWAGGGSNQPQHF. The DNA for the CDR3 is TGTGCCAGCAGTGAATGGGCAGGGGGAGGAAGCAATCAGCCCCAGCATTTT.

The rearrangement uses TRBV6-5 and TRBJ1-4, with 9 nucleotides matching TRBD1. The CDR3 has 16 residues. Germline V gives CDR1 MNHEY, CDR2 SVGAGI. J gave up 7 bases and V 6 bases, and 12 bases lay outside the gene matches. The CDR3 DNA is TGTGCCAGCAGCCCTACAGGGGGCGCGGGAGGTGAAAAACTGTTTTTT. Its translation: CASSPTGGAGGEKLFF.

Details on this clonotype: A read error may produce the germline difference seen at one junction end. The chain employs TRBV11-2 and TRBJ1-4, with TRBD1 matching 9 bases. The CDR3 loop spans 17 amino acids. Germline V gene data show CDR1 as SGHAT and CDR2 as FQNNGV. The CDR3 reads CTSSYGQGPSTNEKLFF. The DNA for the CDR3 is TGTACCAGCAGCTATGGACAGGGGCCCTCAACTAATGAAAAACTGTTTTTT.